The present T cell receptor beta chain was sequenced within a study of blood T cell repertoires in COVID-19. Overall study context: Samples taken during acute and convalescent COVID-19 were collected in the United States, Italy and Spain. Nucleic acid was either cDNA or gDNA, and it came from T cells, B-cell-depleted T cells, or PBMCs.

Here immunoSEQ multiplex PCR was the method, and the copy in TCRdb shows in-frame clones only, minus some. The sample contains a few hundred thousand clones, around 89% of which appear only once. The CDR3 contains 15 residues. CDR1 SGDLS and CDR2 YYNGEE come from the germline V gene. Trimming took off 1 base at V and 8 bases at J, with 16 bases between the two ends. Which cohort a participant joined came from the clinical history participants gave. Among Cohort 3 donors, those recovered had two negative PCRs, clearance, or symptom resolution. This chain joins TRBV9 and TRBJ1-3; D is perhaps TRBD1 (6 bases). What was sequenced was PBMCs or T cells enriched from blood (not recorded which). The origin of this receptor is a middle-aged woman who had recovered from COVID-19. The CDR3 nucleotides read TGTGCCAGCAGCGTAACCCCCAGGGGTGGGGACACCATATATTTT. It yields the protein CASSVTPRGGDTIYF.